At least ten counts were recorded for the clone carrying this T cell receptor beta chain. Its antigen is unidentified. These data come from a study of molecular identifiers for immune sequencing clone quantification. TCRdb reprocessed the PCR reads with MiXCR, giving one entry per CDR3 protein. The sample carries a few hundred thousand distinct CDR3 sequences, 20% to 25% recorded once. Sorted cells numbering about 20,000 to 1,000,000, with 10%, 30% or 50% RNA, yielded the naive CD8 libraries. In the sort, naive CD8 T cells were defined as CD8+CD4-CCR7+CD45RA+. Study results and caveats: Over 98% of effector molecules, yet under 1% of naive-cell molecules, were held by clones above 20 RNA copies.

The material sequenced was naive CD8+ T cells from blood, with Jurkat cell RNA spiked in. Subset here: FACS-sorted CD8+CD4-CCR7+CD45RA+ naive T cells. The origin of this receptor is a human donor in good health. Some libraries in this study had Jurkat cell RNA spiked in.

The CDR3 here is CASSQWSGQGVHEQFF. CDR3 nucleotide sequence: TGCGCCAGCAGCCAATGGTCTGGACAGGGCGTCCATGAGCAGTTCTTC. The chain employs TRBV4-1 and TRBJ2-1; 8 nucleotides match TRBD1. V shed 2 bases, J shed 8 bases, and the junction held 11 bases outside the gene matches. Germline V gene lookup returns CDR1 MGHRA and CDR2 YSYEKL. This CDR3 comprises 16 residues.